The present entry profiles one TCR beta chain with its context. Its antigen is as yet unknown. The CDR3 extends over 13 amino acids. Germline CDR1 is DFQATT and CDR2 is SNEGSKA (reference sequence). V was cut by 2 bases and J by 1 base, with 9 bases left in between. This entry is derived from a study of T cell repertoires in cytomegalovirus infection. At the level of the study: An indication of both CMV infection and matching HLA type came from public TCR beta signatures.

From the reads, TCRdb called clonotypes with MiXCR, one entry per CDR3 protein. In the table there are over 250,000 distinct CDR3 sequences, approximately 22% of which are singletons. Material: cultured PBMCs, obtained from culture after CMV antigen stimulation. The receptor was isolated from a human donor in good health (CMV status not recorded). Some clones in this sample may be carry-over from other donors' samples. V gene TRBV20-1 combines with J gene TRBJ2-7; tentative D call: TRBD1 (5 bases). Written as DNA, the CDR3 is TGCAGTGCTAGATGGGGCGCGTCCTACGAGCAGTACGTC. Translated, it gives CSARWGASYEQYV.